A single sample gave rise to the 16 T cell receptor beta chains below, sequenced in a study of blood T cells in healthy people across ages (dated by TCRdb to between 2014 and 2017). Library preparation was by 5' RACE. Sequencing used an Illumina HiSeq 2500. A second PCR of roughly 7 to 12 cycles was run with a J-beta primer mix and a sample-barcoded 5' primer. TCRdb reran the public reads through fastp at Q25 and MiXCR, keeping productive beta chains. A single entry per CDR3 protein holds the most common genes and DNA from its merged rows. The sample table holds approximately 800,000 distinct CDR3 sequences, of which about 62% were seen once. Around a quarter of the sample lies in the top ten. The sequenced sample was blood. These receptors all stem from a man in his thirties or forties in good health.

This chain joins TRBV7-9 and TRBJ1-5; D might be TRBD1 (6 bases). Trimming took off 1 base at V and 1 base at J, with 11 bases between the two ends. The CDR3 runs 16 residues. Germline V lookup: CDR1 SEHNR, CDR2 FQNEAQ (reference sequence). CDR3 coding DNA: TGTGCCAGCAGCTTAGGTATTACAGGGAGCAATCAGCCCCAGCATTTT. Its translation: CASSLGITGSNQPQHF.

The rearrangement links TRBV7-2 to TRBJ1-4; D is possibly TRBD1 (6 bases). V was clipped by 4 bases and J by 6 bases, with 15 bases between them. The CDR3 sequence is 15 residues long. CDR1 is SGHTA, CDR2 FQGNSA, per germline. The CDR3 DNA sequence: TGTGCCAGCAGCTCGTACAGGGCGCCTGATGAAAAACTGTTTTTT. Its translation is CASSSYRAPDEKLFF.

The chain uses TRBV9 and TRBJ2-7, with D perhaps matching TRBD1 (6 bases). V lost 0 bases, J lost 4 bases, and 17 bases lay in between. The CDR3 has 16 residues. CDR1 is SGDLS and CDR2 is YYNGEE in the germline V gene. This chain's CDR3 is CASSVATGQGLYEQYF. The CDR3 nucleotides are TGTGCCAGCAGCGTAGCTACAGGGCAGGGTCTATACGAGCAGTACTTC. The whole variable domain, filled in from reference TRBV9 and TRBJ2-7, reads DSGVTQTPKHLITATGQRVTLRCSPRSGDLSVYWYQQSLDQGLQFLIQYYNGEERAKGNILERFSAQQFPDLHSELNLSSLELGDSALYFCASSVATGQGLYEQYFGPGTRLTVT.

J is TRBJ2-3 and V is TRBV11-2, with 7 nucleotides matching TRBD2. The CDR3 loop spans 14 amino acids. From germline, CDR1 is SGHAT and CDR2 FQNNGV. J gave up 3 bases and V 4 bases, and 4 bases lay outside the gene matches. Here the CDR3 reads CASSWGTITDTQYF. DNA for the CDR3: TGTGCCAGCAGCTGGGGGACTATTACAGATACGCAGTATTTT.

This clonotype was seen a single time. The chain couples TRBV7-2 to TRBJ2-1, with a possible D match to TRBD1 (5 bases). V gave up 5 bases and J gave up 11 bases, with 19 bases separating them. CDR1 and CDR2 from the germline V gene are SGHTA and FQGNSA. CDR3 length equals 14 residues. The CDR3 DNA reads TGTGCCAGCAGCCCGGAGAGCAGGGCTCCTAAGCAGTTCTTC. It codes for CASSPESRAPKQFF.

The genes are TRBV9 and TRBJ2-1, with TRBD1 as a possible D gene (7 bases). The CDR3 spans 15 residues. Germline CDR1 is SGDLS and CDR2 is YYNGEE. The germline V and J ends were trimmed by 0 bases and 6 bases, with 13 bases remaining between them. CDR3 coding DNA: TGTGCCAGCAGCGTAGTCGGGCAGGGGGGCAATGAGCAGTTCTTC. It encodes CASSVVGQGGNEQFF.

The chain is built from TRBV7-2 and TRBJ2-6; D might be TRBD2 (5 bases). The germline V gene encodes CDR1 SGHTA and CDR2 FQGNSA. This CDR3 spans 17 amino acids. Trimming pared 1 base from V and 2 bases from J, leaving 12 bases between. This CDR3 is CASSLVPRRPGANVLTF. The CDR3 DNA sequence: TGTGCCAGCAGCTTAGTACCCAGGAGGCCTGGGGCCAACGTCCTGACTTTC.

The chain carries TRBV29-1 and TRBJ1-2; a possible D gene is TRBD1 (6 bases). V was clipped by 0 bases and J by 4 bases, with 15 bases between them. The V gene's germline CDR1 is SQVTM and CDR2 ANQGSEA. The CDR3 has 15 residues. CDR3 region: CSVEDRGADFYGYTF. The CDR3 DNA sequence: TGCAGCGTTGAAGATAGGGGGGCCGACTTCTATGGCTACACCTTC.

This rearrangement joins TRBV27 to TRBJ2-1, with 10 bases that match TRBD1. With V trimmed by 7 bases and J by 7 bases, 10 bases remained unmatched. The CDR3 is 15 residues long. Germline assignment: CDR1 MNHEY and CDR2 SMNVEV (reference sequence). CDR3 region: CASIPPGQGMNEQFF. The CDR3 DNA is TGTGCCAGCATCCCCCCGGGACAGGGGATGAATGAGCAGTTCTTC.

This clonotype was observed a few times. The rearrangement joins TRBV7-2 to TRBJ2-1; 12 positions match TRBD2. The V and J ends lost 5 bases and 4 bases, in that order; junction bases with no gene match: 6. The CDR3 consists of 16 residues. Germline V gives CDR1 SGHTA, CDR2 FQGNSA. CDR3 nucleotide sequence: TGTGCCAGCAGCCCCGGACTAGCGGGGTATTACAATGAGCAGTTCTTC. As protein: CASSPGLAGYYNEQFF.

The chain employs TRBV10-3 and TRBJ2-5, with D unresolved. This CDR3 is 13 amino acids long. Germline V gene sequence: CDR1 ENHRY, CDR2 SYGVKD. V was clipped by 3 bases and J by 5 bases, with 10 bases between them. CDR3 nucleotides: TGTGCCATCAGTGACCGGAGAGAGGAGACCCAGTACTTC. Amino acids: CAISDRREETQYF.

The chain recombines TRBV11-3 with TRBJ2-3, with D possibly TRBD1 on 6 matching bases. V was trimmed by 1 base and J by 0 bases, leaving 23 bases between them. Germline V CDR1 and CDR2: SGHNT, YENEEA. The CDR3 runs 20 residues. CDR3 bases: TGTGCCAGCAGCTTAGTTCCTTGTTCAGGGGCCACCTCTAGCACAGATACGCAGTATTTT. Translation gives CASSLVPCSGATSSTDTQYF. Full variable domain (outside the CDR3, taken from reference TRBV11-3 and TRBJ2-3): EAGVVQSPRYKIIEKKQPVAFWCNPISGHNTLYWYLQNLGQGPELLIRYENEEAVDDSQLPKDRFSAERLKGVDSTLKIQPAELGDSAVYLCASSLVPCSGATSSTDTQYFGPGTRLTVL.

The J gene is TRBJ2-1, the V gene TRBV4-2; D is unresolved. Matching the DNA end better, TRBJ2-7 makes the J call doubtful. The germline V gene has CDR1 LGHNA and CDR2 YNFKEQ. The CDR3 is made up of 16 amino acids. The CDR3 DNA reads as TGTGCCAGCAGCCAAGGTCGGCCGGGTTCCTACAATGAGCAGTACTTC. Its protein is CASSQGRPGSYNEQYF.

The chain combines TRBV23-1 with TRBJ2-1, with no clear D. TRBV23-1 is labeled an ORF, and its function is uncertain. Trimming removed 2 bases from V and 6 bases from J, with 14 bases in between. The CDR3 contains 15 residues. The CDR3 DNA reads TGCGCCAGCAGTCAAGTGGGGTTCAGATCCAATGAGCAGTTCTTC. As protein: CASSQVGFRSNEQFF.

The J gene is TRBJ1-1, the V gene TRBV20-1; weak D call: TRBD1 (5 bases). The CDR3 loop spans 11 amino acids. Germline V CDR1 and CDR2: DFQATT, SNEGSKA (reference sequence). The CDR3 loop reads CRGSGLTEAFF. Here the CDR3 DNA reads TGCAGGGGGTCGGGGCTTACTGAAGCTTTCTTT.

The chain carries TRBV24-1 and TRBJ2-1; a weak D match, TRBD1 (6 bases). V dropped 4 bases and J dropped 4 bases, with 7 bases sitting between them. There are 13 residues in the CDR3. Looked up from germline, CDR1 is KGHDR and CDR2 is SFDVKD. CDR3 amino acids: CATSEGAYNEQFF. The CDR3 region has the DNA TGTGCCACCAGTGAGGGGGCATACAATGAGCAGTTCTTC.